These T cell receptor beta chains were read from a single sample in a study of T cells in tumors after PD-1 blockade. This table comes from immunoSEQ multiplex PCR, and its TCRdb copy is limited to in-frame clones, with some not included. The sample has some 4,500 clones; about two thirds are singletons. Here the sequenced sample was tumor tissue, taken before anti-PD-1 treatment. The source of these receptors is a human donor with basal cell carcinoma. CDR3s include the opening cysteine and the closing phenylalanine or tryptophan. A D gene is named only where the DNA matches it firmly. Expanded clones are given a class, and other clones once, few, many or no size at all.

d_gene	v_gene	abundance	j_gene	CDR3aa	CDR3nt
.	TRBV29-1	.	TRBJ1-1	CSVKQGIGNTEAFF	TGCAGCGTTAAGCAGGGGATTGGGAACACTGAAGCTTTCTTT
.	TRBV7-2	.	TRBJ2-3	CASSEVFTDTQYF	TGTGCCAGCAGCGAGGTATTCACAGATACGCAGTATTTT
.	TRBV7-6	few	TRBJ2-5	CASSPSSETQYF	TGTGCCAGCAGTCCTAGTAGCGAGACCCAGTACTTC
TRBD2	TRBV7-2	.	TRBJ2-4	CASSRTSGGGNIQYF	TGTGCCAGCAGCAGGACTAGCGGGGGGGGAAACATTCAGTACTTC
TRBD1	TRBV5-1	.	TRBJ1-6	CASSFGQGAVGPNSPLHF	TGCGCCAGCAGCTTCGGACAGGGGGCGGTTGGCCCTAATTCACCCCTCCACTTT
.	TRBV25-1	.	TRBJ1-5	CASILGGGDQPQHF	.
TRBD2	TRBV2	.	TRBJ2-7	CASRRLAGHEQYF	TGTGCCAGCAGGAGACTAGCGGGCCACGAGCAGTACTTC
.	TRBV7-9	medium-sized	TRBJ1-2	CASSLLTSTYGYTF	TGTGCCAGCAGCTTATTGACTTCTACGTATGGCTACACCTTC
.	TRBV21-1	.	TRBJ1-2	CASSRGLNYGYTF	TGTGCCAGCAGCAGGGGACTTAACTATGGCTACACCTTC
.	TRBV7-8	few	TRBJ1-2	CASSFDSAYGYTF	TGTGCCAGCAGCTTTGACAGCGCCTATGGCTACACCTTC
.	TRBV19	.	TRBJ1-4	CASSGWTGSTNEKLFF	TGTGCCAGTAGTGGGTGGACGGGATCAACTAATGAAAAACTGTTTTTT
TRBD2	TRBV6-2/TRBV6-3	few	TRBJ2-1	CASSYPRRLAGYNEQFF	TGTGCCAGCAGTTACCCACGGCGACTAGCGGGATACAATGAGCAGTTCTTC
.	TRBV7-2	.	TRBJ1-5	CASSSGLGSNQPQHF	TGTGCCAGCAGCTCAGGACTGGGTAGCAATCAGCCCCAGCATTTT
.	TRBV4-2	once	TRBJ2-1	CASSQDAYNEQFF	TGTGCCAGCAGCCAAGACGCCTACAATGAGCAGTTCTTC
TRBD2	TRBV2	.	TRBJ2-7	CASSPLAGYEQYF	TGTGCCAGCAGCCCCCTAGCGGGATACGAGCAGTACTTC
.	TRBV5-1	.	TRBJ1-2	CASSLGGGNGYTF	TGCGCCAGCAGCTTGGGAGGGGGAAACGGCTACACCTTC
.	TRBV30	.	TRBJ2-3	CAWSRLTDTQYF	TGTGCCTGGAGTCGCCTCACAGATACGCAGTATTTT
.	TRBV28	.	TRBJ1-6	CASWGGYNSPLHF	TGTGCCAGTTGGGGGGGCTATAATTCACCCCTCCACTTT
.	TRBV6-5	.	TRBJ1-6	CASSYSAGKSNSPLHF	TGTGCCAGCAGTTACTCCGCAGGGAAGTCTAATTCACCCCTCCACTTT
TRBD1	TRBV27	.	TRBJ1-6	CASSPTGYNSPLHF	TGTGCCAGCAGTCCGACAGGGTATAATTCACCCCTCCACTTT
.	TRBV19	few	TRBJ1-5	CASSRGSGPQHF	TGTGCCAGTAGTAGGGGGAGTGGACCCCAGCATTTT
.	TRBV4-1	few	TRBJ2-5	CASSQDTTSQETQYF	TGCGCCAGCAGCCAAGATACAACTAGTCAAGAGACCCAGTACTTC
.	TRBV19	.	TRBJ2-5	CASSTPGGLKTQYF	TGTGCCAGTAGTACACCCGGGGGCCTCAAGACCCAGTACTTC
.	TRBV30	few	TRBJ1-1	CAWSPNAGVLHTEAFF	TGTGCCTGGAGCCCAAACGCGGGTGTCTTGCACACTGAAGCTTTCTTT
TRBD1	TRBV9	.	TRBJ1-1	CASSATGTGNTEAFF	TGTGCCAGCAGCGCAACCGGGACAGGGAACACTGAAGCTTTCTTT
TRBD2	TRBV2	.	TRBJ2-1	CASRVGLANNNEQFF	TGTGCCAGCAGGGTGGGACTAGCGAATAACAATGAGCAGTTCTTC
.	TRBV4-1	.	TRBJ2-7	CASSQDRGTYEQYF	TGCGCCAGCAGCCAAGATAGGGGGACCTACGAGCAGTACTTC
.	TRBV7-2	.	TRBJ1-1	CASSFSRVNTEAFF	TGTGCCAGCAGCTTTTCAAGGGTGAACACTGAAGCTTTCTTT
TRBD2	TRBV5-5	.	TRBJ2-5	CASSQRKTSGSEETQYF	TGTGCCAGCAGCCAACGCAAGACTAGCGGGAGTGAAGAGACCCAGTACTTC
TRBD1	TRBV10-3	.	TRBJ2-2	CAIRSGTDTGELFF	TGTGCCATCAGATCCGGGACAGACACCGGGGAGCTGTTTTTT
.	TRBV5-6	.	TRBJ1-1	CASSLPGMNTEAFF	TGTGCCAGCAGCTTGCCAGGGATGAACACTGAAGCTTTCTTT
.	TRBV13	large	TRBJ1-2	CASSLEIYGYTF	TGTGCCAGCAGCTTAGAGATCTATGGCTACACCTTC
.	TRBV6-1	.	TRBJ1-1	CASSEGGGWNTEAFF	TGTGCCAGCAGTGAAGGGGGCGGCTGGAACACTGAAGCTTTCTTT
.	TRBV15	.	TRBJ1-6	CATSRAGGGSSYNSPLHF	TGTGCCACCAGCAGAGCTGGTGGGGGAAGCTCCTATAATTCACCCCTCCACTTT
TRBD1	TRBV9	.	TRBJ2-5	CASSVDSGQGVKETQYF	TGTGCCAGCAGCGTAGATTCCGGACAGGGGGTCAAAGAGACCCAGTACTTC
.	TRBV6-5	.	TRBJ1-1	CASRSSAEKAFF	TGTGCCAGCAGGAGCTCGGCGGAAAAAGCTTTCTTT
TRBD1	TRBV27	.	TRBJ1-1	CASSSYRGTEAFF	TGTGCCAGCAGTTCATACAGGGGCACTGAAGCTTTCTTT
.	TRBV6-1	.	TRBJ1-4	CASSEEEVRIEKLFF	TGTGCCAGCAGTGAAGAGGAGGTCCGCATTGAAAAACTGTTTTTT
TRBD1	TRBV19	medium-sized	TRBJ1-6	CASSARDRDNSPLHF	TGTGCCAGTAGTGCCCGGGACAGGGATAATTCACCCCTCCACTTT
.	TRBV28	.	TRBJ2-6	CASSLLGRGEVSGANVLTF	TGTGCCAGCAGTTTATTGGGTCGAGGGGAGGTCTCTGGGGCCAACGTCCTGACTTTC
TRBD2	TRBV9	.	TRBJ2-1	CASSLGLAGGLRYNEQFF	TGTGCCAGCAGCTTGGGACTAGCGGGAGGTCTACGATACAATGAGCAGTTCTTC
.	TRBV15	.	TRBJ1-5	CATSREQQPQHF	TGTGCCACCAGCAGAGAGCAACAGCCCCAGCATTTT
TRBD1	TRBV10-3	.	TRBJ2-1	CAIRTGTGIDNEQFF	TGTGCCATCAGGACCGGGACAGGCATCGACAATGAGCAGTTCTTC
.	TRBV7-9	.	TRBJ2-1	CASSPQGANEQFF	TGTGCCAGCAGCCCTCAGGGTGCCAATGAGCAGTTCTTC
.	TRBV9	.	TRBJ2-1	CASSVKTSTYNEQFF	TGTGCCAGCAGCGTCAAGACTAGTACCTACAATGAGCAGTTCTTC
.	TRBV18	.	TRBJ1-1	CASSPFGAGDTEAFF	TGTGCCAGCTCACCATTTGGGGCAGGGGATACTGAAGCTTTCTTT